The clone carrying this TCR beta chain appeared a single time. This entry comes from a study of T cell responses to AZD1222 COVID-19 vaccine. Repertoires were generated with immunoSEQ multiplex PCR, while TCRdb's copy carries only in-frame clones and drops some. The sample includes about 180,000 clones, 70% to 90% of them seen just once. The CDR3 contains 14 residues. V was clipped by 5 bases and J by 4 bases, with 14 bases between them. Germline values: CDR1 MNHEY, CDR2 SVGEGT. Sequences were derived from peripheral blood, sampled on day 0 of AZD1222 vaccination. The chain combines TRBV6-2 or TRBV6-3 with TRBJ1-2; D is uncertain. This TCR came from an adult in good health. Here the CDR3 reads CASSLQEDAYGYTF. CDR3 nucleotides: TGTGCCAGCAGTCTCCAAGAGGACGCCTATGGCTACACCTTC.